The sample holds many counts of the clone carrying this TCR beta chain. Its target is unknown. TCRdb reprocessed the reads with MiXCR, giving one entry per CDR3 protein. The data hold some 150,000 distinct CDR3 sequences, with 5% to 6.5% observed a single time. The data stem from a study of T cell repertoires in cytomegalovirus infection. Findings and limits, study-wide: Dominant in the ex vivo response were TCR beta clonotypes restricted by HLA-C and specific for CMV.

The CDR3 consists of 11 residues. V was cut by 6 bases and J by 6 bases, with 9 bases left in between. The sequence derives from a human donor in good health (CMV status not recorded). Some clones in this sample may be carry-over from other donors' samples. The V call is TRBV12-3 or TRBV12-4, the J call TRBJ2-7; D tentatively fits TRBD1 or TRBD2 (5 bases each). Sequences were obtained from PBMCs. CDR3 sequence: CASSPGPEQYF. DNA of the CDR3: TGTGCCAGCAGCCCGGGACCCGAGCAGTACTTC.